The rows below give T cell receptor beta chains drawn from one sample of a study of PD-L1 blockade in urothelial cancer. Profiled with immunoSEQ multiplex PCR; TCRdb holds only in-frame clones, not every one. Altogether 130,000 or so clones are present, approximately 84% being singletons, with the ten largest covering 3.2%. Source: PBMCs, taken around atezolizumab (anti-PD-L1) treatment. The receptors originated from a man aged 50-60 years with urothelial cancer. Both conserved end residues are part of each CDR3. D genes are given only for firm matches. Expanded clones get a size class; other rows say once, few or many, or leave the size out.

D gene,V gene,clone size,J gene,CDR3 protein,CDR3 DNA
TRBD1,TRBV27,medium-sized,TRBJ2-1,CASSLSQGGYNEQFF,TGTGCCAGCAGTTTATCACAGGGGGGATACAATGAGCAGTTCTTC
TRBD2,TRBV7-9,once,TRBJ2-3,CASSLGLADADTQYF,TGTGCCAGCAGCTTGGGACTAGCGGACGCAGATACGCAGTATTTT
TRBD2,TRBV5-4,.,TRBJ2-7,CASSVGLAGKGEQYF,TGTGCCAGCAGCGTCGGACTAGCGGGAAAGGGAGAGCAGTACTTC
TRBD2,TRBV7-8,once,TRBJ2-7,CASSTSATFYEQYF,TGTGCCAGCAGCACTAGCGCGACGTTCTACGAGCAGTACTTC
TRBD1,TRBV27,once,TRBJ1-5,CASSLSRRGRDQPQHF,TGTGCCAGCAGTTTATCGAGGAGGGGGCGAGATCAGCCCCAGCATTTT
.,TRBV2,.,TRBJ1-4,CASVGGAATNEKLFF,TGTGCCAGCGTCGGTGGGGCGGCAACTAATGAAAAACTGTTTTTT
TRBD1,TRBV10-1,.,TRBJ2-2,CASRKDRGDTGELFF,TGCGCCAGCAGGAAAGACAGGGGGGACACCGGGGAGCTGTTTTTT
TRBD2,TRBV5-1,.,TRBJ2-1,CASFKERGTYNEQFF,TGCGCCAGCTTCAAGGAGCGGGGCACCTACAATGAGCAGTTCTTC
TRBD1,TRBV2,once,TRBJ2-7,CASRRTGNEQYF,TGTGCCAGCAGGCGGACAGGGAACGAGCAGTACTTC
TRBD1,TRBV19,.,TRBJ2-5,CASSVRQGSIGETQYF,TGTGCCAGTAGTGTACGACAGGGATCCATCGGAGAGACCCAGTACTTC
TRBD2,TRBV9,.,TRBJ2-3,CASSGGLATDTQYF,TGTGCCAGCAGCGGTGGACTAGCCACAGATACGCAGTATTTT
TRBD2,TRBV15,.,TRBJ2-1,CATSRPGLAENYNEQFF,TGTGCCACCAGCAGACCCGGACTAGCGGAAAATTACAATGAGCAGTTCTTC
TRBD2,TRBV2,.,TRBJ2-1,CASGGSSGKVYEQFF,TGTGCCAGCGGTGGAAGTAGCGGGAAAGTCTATGAGCAGTTCTTC
TRBD1,TRBV18,once,TRBJ2-7,CASSLGPTGVYEQYF,TGTGCCAGCTCACTTGGCCCCACAGGGGTTTACGAGCAGTACTTC
.,TRBV2,.,TRBJ1-3,CASSEFLSGNTIYF,TGTGCCAGCAGTGAATTTCTCTCTGGAAACACCATATATTTT
TRBD1,TRBV27,.,TRBJ2-7,CASSFSGQGPYEQYF,TGTGCCAGCAGTTTCTCAGGACAGGGGCCCTACGAGCAGTACTTC
TRBD2,TRBV7-7,.,TRBJ2-7,CASRVGLAGPPYEQYF,TGTGCTAGCAGGGTGGGACTAGCGGGCCCACCCTACGAGCAGTACTTC
TRBD2,TRBV18,.,TRBJ2-3,CASSSSLAGTDTQYF,TGTGCCAGCTCATCGTCACTAGCGGGAACAGATACGCAGTATTTT
.,TRBV7-9,.,TRBJ2-5,CASSLSGGKTQYF,TGTGCCAGCAGCTTAAGTGGGGGGAAGACCCAGTACTTC
.,TRBV11-2,.,TRBJ1-1,CASSFATGYMAFF,TGTGCCAGCAGCTTCGCGACAGGTTATATGGCTTTCTTT
.,TRBV27,.,TRBJ2-7,CASSRGREQYF,TGTGCCAGCAGCCGAGGGCGCGAGCAGTACTTC
.,TRBV5-1,once,TRBJ1-2,CASSLYLNYGYTF,TGCGCCAGCAGCTTGTACCTAAACTATGGCTACACCTTC
TRBD2,TRBV6-4,.,TRBJ2-3,CASIRFGTSGGYTDTQYF,TGTGCCAGCATCAGATTTGGGACTAGCGGGGGGTACACAGATACGCAGTATTTT
TRBD2,TRBV5-6,.,TRBJ2-3,CASSSPGTTVGDTQYF,TGTGCCAGCAGCTCACCCGGGACTACCGTTGGGGATACGCAGTATTTT
.,TRBV5-3,.,TRBJ2-5,CARSLGDRETQYF,TGTGCCAGAAGCTTGGGAGATCGGGAGACCCAGTACTTC
TRBD2,TRBV10-1,.,TRBJ2-3,CASSESMAGVSTQYF,TGCGCCAGCAGTGAGTCGATGGCGGGAGTGAGTACGCAGTATTTT
TRBD2,TRBV2,.,TRBJ2-2,CASTPGLGNTGELFF,TGTGCCAGCACTCCGGGACTAGGGAACACCGGGGAGCTGTTTTTT
TRBD1,TRBV7-2,.,TRBJ1-2,CASSLGQGTNYGYTF,TGTGCCAGCAGCCTAGGACAGGGGACTAACTATGGCTACACCTTC
.,TRBV19,few,TRBJ1-1,CASTPWDYTEAFF,TGTGCCAGTACCCCTTGGGACTACACTGAAGCTTTCTTT
.,TRBV28,.,TRBJ1-5,CASRMGGISNQPQHF,TGTGCCAGCAGGATGGGGGGAATCAGCAATCAGCCCCAGCATTTT
.,TRBV7-9,.,TRBJ2-1,CASSLRGGGYNEQFF,TGTGCCAGCAGCTTACGGGGAGGTGGGTACAATGAGCAGTTCTTC
TRBD1,TRBV5-8,.,TRBJ1-2,CASSLSGGFGYTF,TGTGCCAGCAGCTTGTCAGGGGGCTTTGGCTACACCTTC
TRBD2,TRBV7-2,.,TRBJ2-1,CASSSSGRYNEQFF,TGTGCCAGCAGCTCTAGCGGGAGATACAATGAGCAGTTCTTC
.,TRBV10-2,.,TRBJ2-1,CASSDRIGRATNEQFF,TGCGCCAGCAGTGACCGGATTGGGCGGGCGACCAATGAGCAGTTCTTC
.,TRBV7-3,once,TRBJ2-2,CASSLMGGKGGELFF,TGTGCCAGCAGCTTAATGGGCGGGAAAGGCGGGGAGCTGTTTTTT
TRBD1,TRBV29-1,.,TRBJ2-2,CSITGVGLRGELFF,TGCAGCATAACAGGGGTGGGTTTGCGCGGGGAGCTGTTTTTT
.,TRBV28,.,TRBJ1-5,CASTLGAVYGNQPQHF,TGTGCCAGCACCCTGGGGGCAGTCTACGGCAATCAGCCCCAGCATTTT
.,TRBV18,.,TRBJ1-6,CASSLEIVGNSPLHF,TGTGCCAGCTCCTTGGAGATCGTTGGTAATTCACCCCTCCACTTT
TRBD1,TRBV18,.,TRBJ1-2,CASSRNSGGFAGYTF,TGTGCCAGCTCACGGAATTCAGGGGGCTTCGCTGGCTACACCTTC
TRBD1,TRBV13,.,TRBJ1-1,CASSLVPGVLKQGLNTEAFF,TGTGCCAGCAGCTTAGTCCCGGGAGTCCTTAAACAGGGGTTGAACACTGAAGCTTTCTTT
.,TRBV4-1,.,TRBJ1-5,CASSRDQGSNQPQHF,TGCGCCAGCAGCCGGGACCAGGGGAGTAATCAGCCCCAGCATTTT
TRBD2,TRBV18,.,TRBJ2-2,CASSPLAGEYGELFF,TGTGCCAGCTCACCACTCGCGGGAGAGTACGGGGAGCTGTTTTTT
TRBD2,TRBV27,.,TRBJ2-7,CASSQSGRAAGEQYF,TGTGCCAGCAGTCAGAGCGGGAGGGCCGCCGGAGAGCAGTACTTC
.,TRBV19,few,TRBJ2-5,CASSRRDTRQETQYF,TGTGCCAGTAGTAGACGGGACACTAGACAAGAGACCCAGTACTTC
.,TRBV5-6,.,TRBJ2-4,CASRVGGGNIQYF,TGTGCCAGCAGGGTGGGAGGGGGAAACATTCAGTACTTC
.,TRBV7-7,.,TRBJ2-7,CASSNTPGEQYF,TGTGCTAGCAGCAACACCCCCGGGGAGCAGTACTTC
.,TRBV6-5,few,TRBJ1-2,CASSTQQGHYGYTF,TGTGCCAGCAGTACCCAACAGGGCCACTATGGCTACACCTTC
TRBD2,TRBV5-4,.,TRBJ2-3,CASSSPGTSGRYTQYF,TGTGCCAGCAGCTCCCCCGGGACTAGCGGGAGGTATACGCAGTATTTT
.,TRBV7-8,once,TRBJ2-7,CASSSPLRGSYEQYF,TGTGCCAGCAGCTCACCACTCCGGGGGTCCTACGAGCAGTACTTC
.,TRBV7-2,.,TRBJ2-7,CASRRVSGNSYEQYF,TGTGCCAGCAGGAGGGTTAGCGGTAACTCCTACGAGCAGTACTTC
TRBD1,TRBV27,few,TRBJ1-5,CASTIQGARGQPQHF,TGTGCCAGCACCATACAGGGGGCGCGGGGTCAGCCCCAGCATTTT
.,TRBV7-9,once,TRBJ1-4,CASSQDGGAEKLFF,TGTGCCAGCAGCCAGGATGGGGGGGCTGAAAAACTGTTTTTT
TRBD1,TRBV9,.,TRBJ2-4,CASTLSLGQELAKNIQYF,TGTGCCAGCACCCTTAGCCTAGGACAGGAACTAGCCAAAAACATTCAGTACTTC
TRBD2,TRBV7-6,.,TRBJ2-3,CASSLGGLGTDTQYF,TGTGCCAGCAGCTTGGGAGGGTTGGGCACAGATACGCAGTATTTT
TRBD1,TRBV9,.,TRBJ2-4,CASSGDRRAKNIQYF,TGTGCCAGCAGCGGGGACAGGAGGGCCAAAAACATTCAGTACTTC
.,TRBV28,.,TRBJ2-4,CASSEIRAGSKNIQYF,TGTGCCAGCAGTGAGATCAGGGCTGGGTCCAAAAACATTCAGTACTTC
.,TRBV29-1,.,TRBJ1-2,CSVAQGPNYGYTF,TGCAGCGTTGCACAGGGTCCTAACTATGGCTACACCTTC
.,TRBV18,.,TRBJ1-5,CASSPGGTQPQHF,TGTGCCAGCTCACCGGGGGGGACTCAGCCCCAGCATTTT
TRBD2,TRBV7-3,.,TRBJ2-2,CASSLNGLVAGELFF,TGTGCCAGCAGCTTAAATGGACTAGTAGCCGGGGAGCTGTTTTTT